This is a list of T cell receptor beta chains from one sample in a study of CD8 T cells in ankylosing spondylitis. Each CDR3 protein is one row after TCRdb ran MiXCR on the 5' RACE reads. The sample records about 150,000 distinct CDR3 sequences, roughly 30% being singletons. Sequencing was carried out using synovial fluid, either unsorted or a sorted T cell fraction (not recorded which). All receptors come from a male donor with ankylosing spondylitis. Each CDR3 is given with its conserved first and last residue. D genes are given only for firm matches. For some rows the clone size is stated as once, few or many, or as a class when expanded; others skip it.

d_gene	v_gene	abundance	j_gene	CDR3aa	CDR3nt
TRBD2	TRBV7-3	many	TRBJ2-3	CASSLTSSGGGSTDTQYF	TGTGCCAGCAGCTTAACGTCTTCGGGGGGAGGGAGCACAGATACGCAGTATTTT
TRBD2	TRBV3-1	.	TRBJ2-5	CASSRPWGSGVQETQYF	TGTGCCAGCAGCCGTCCGTGGGGCAGCGGGGTACAAGAGACCCAGTACTTC
.	TRBV10-3	many	TRBJ2-1	CAISEGYNEQFF	TGTGCCATCAGTGAGGGCTACAATGAGCAGTTCTTC
.	TRBV20-1	.	TRBJ2-1	CSARAGKNEQFF	TGCAGTGCTAGAGCTGGGAAAAATGAGCAGTTCTTC
.	TRBV20-1	.	TRBJ1-1	CSAGTFEAFF	TGCAGCGCCGGGACCTTTGAAGCTTTCTTT
TRBD2	TRBV4-1	.	TRBJ2-1	CASSQERLAAYNEQFF	TGCGCCAGCAGCCAAGAGAGGCTAGCGGCTTACAATGAGCAGTTCTTC
TRBD2	TRBV20-1	many	TRBJ2-1	CSARDLKGSGRYNEQFF	TGCAGTGCTAGAGATCTGAAGGGTAGCGGGAGGTACAATGAGCAGTTCTTC
.	TRBV12-3/TRBV12-4	.	TRBJ2-1	CASSLVTNNEQFF	TGTGCCAGCAGTTTAGTGACTAACAATGAGCAGTTCTTC
.	TRBV19	.	TRBJ1-2	CASSIRAVELDGYTF	TGTGCCAGTAGTATTAGGGCAGTCGAACTGGATGGCTACACCTTC
TRBD2	TRBV5-1	.	TRBJ2-2	CASSSLSGRGGELFF	TGCGCCAGCAGCTCGCTTAGCGGGAGAGGCGGGGAGCTGTTTTTT
TRBD2	TRBV7-3	.	TRBJ2-7	CASSFGGGEQYF	TGTGCCAGCAGCTTCGGGGGGGGCGAGCAGTACTTC